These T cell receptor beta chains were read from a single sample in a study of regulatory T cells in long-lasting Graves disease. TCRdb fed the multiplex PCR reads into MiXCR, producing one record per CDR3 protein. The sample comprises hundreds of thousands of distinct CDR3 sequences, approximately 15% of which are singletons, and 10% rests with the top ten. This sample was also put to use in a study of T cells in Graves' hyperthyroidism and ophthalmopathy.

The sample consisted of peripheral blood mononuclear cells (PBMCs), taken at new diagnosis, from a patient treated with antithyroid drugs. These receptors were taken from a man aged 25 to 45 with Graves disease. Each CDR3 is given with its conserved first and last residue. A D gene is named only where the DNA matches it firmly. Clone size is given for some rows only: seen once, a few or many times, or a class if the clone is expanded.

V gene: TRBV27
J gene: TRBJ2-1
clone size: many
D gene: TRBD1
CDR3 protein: CASRHRGRTGNNEQFF
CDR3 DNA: TGTGCCAGCCGTCACAGGGGTCGCACGGGGAACAATGAGCAGTTCTTC

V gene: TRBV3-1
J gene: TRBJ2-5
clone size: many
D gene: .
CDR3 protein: CASSQEETQYF
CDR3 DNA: TGTGCCAGCTCCCAGGAAGAGACCCAGTACTTC

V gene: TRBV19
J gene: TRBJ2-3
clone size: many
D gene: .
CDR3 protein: CASTPADSTDTQYF
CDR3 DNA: TGTGCCAGTACCCCAGCGGATAGCACAGATACGCAGTATTTT

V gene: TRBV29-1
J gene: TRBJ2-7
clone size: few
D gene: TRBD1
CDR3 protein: CSVEARDRAYEQYF
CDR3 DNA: TGCAGCGTTGAGGCTCGGGACAGAGCCTACGAGCAGTACTTC

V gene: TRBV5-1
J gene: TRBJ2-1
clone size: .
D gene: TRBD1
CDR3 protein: CASRMDRARHEQFF
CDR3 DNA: TGCGCCAGCAGGATGGACAGGGCCCGGCATGAGCAGTTCTTC

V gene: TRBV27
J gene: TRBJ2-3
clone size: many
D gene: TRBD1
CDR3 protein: CASSLPGTGTDTQYF
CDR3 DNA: TGTGCCAGCAGTTTACCCGGGACAGGGACAGATACGCAGTATTTT

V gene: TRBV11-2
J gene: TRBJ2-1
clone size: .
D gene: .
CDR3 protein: CASSPRGKSNEQFF
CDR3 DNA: TGTGCCAGCAGCCCACGAGGGAAATCCAATGAGCAGTTCTTC

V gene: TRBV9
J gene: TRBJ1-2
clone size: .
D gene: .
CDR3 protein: CASSVRNPGDGYTF
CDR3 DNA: TGTGCCAGCAGCGTCCGTAATCCAGGGGATGGCTACACCTTC

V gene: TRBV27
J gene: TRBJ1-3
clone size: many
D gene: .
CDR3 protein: CASSPIGLSGNTIYF
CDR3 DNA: TGTGCCAGCAGTCCGATTGGACTCTCTGGAAACACCATATATTTT

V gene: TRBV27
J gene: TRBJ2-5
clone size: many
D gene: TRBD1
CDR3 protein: CASSSNGQGASETQYF
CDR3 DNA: TGTGCCAGCAGTTCTAATGGACAGGGGGCGAGTGAGACCCAGTACTTC

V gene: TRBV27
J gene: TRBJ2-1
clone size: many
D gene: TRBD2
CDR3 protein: CASTHGGRASNEQFF
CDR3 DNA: TGTGCCAGCACCCATGGCGGGAGGGCCAGCAATGAGCAGTTCTTC

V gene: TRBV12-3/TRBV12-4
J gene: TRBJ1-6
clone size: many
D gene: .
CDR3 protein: CASSPVAGSRSPLHF
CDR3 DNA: TGTGCCAGCAGTCCGGTGGCAGGGTCACGTTCACCCCTCCACTTT

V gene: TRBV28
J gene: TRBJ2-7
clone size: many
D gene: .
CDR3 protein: CASSSVDRVNEQYF
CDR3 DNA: TGTGCCAGCAGTTCCGTGGATCGGGTAAACGAGCAGTACTTC

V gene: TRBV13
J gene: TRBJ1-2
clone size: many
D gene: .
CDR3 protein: CASSPSDRLWGYTF
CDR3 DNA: TGTGCCAGCAGCCCCTCGGACAGACTATGGGGCTACACCTTC

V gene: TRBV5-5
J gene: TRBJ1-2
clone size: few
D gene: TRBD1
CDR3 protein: CASSLLLEGTGGAGGYGYTF
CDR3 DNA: TGTGCCAGCAGCCTCCTCCTGGAGGGGACAGGGGGCGCGGGAGGGTACGGCTACACCTTC

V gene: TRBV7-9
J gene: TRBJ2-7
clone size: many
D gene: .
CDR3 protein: CASGQLIYEQYF
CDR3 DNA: TGTGCCAGCGGACAATTAATTTACGAGCAGTACTTC

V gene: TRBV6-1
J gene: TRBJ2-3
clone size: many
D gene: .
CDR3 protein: CATMWGRGPDTQYF
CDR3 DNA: TGTGCAACCATGTGGGGCAGGGGCCCAGATACGCAGTATTTT